These 24 T cell receptor beta chains were sequenced from one sample in a study of CD8+ T cells in alopecia areata. Reverse transcription of extracted RNA yielded cDNA, which provided the sequencing template. Sequencing was performed with immunoSEQ multiplex PCR; in TCRdb, only in-frame clones are kept and a portion is missing. The sample holds over 250,000 clones, around 64% seen once. Treatment specified: oral pan-JAK inhibitor, 5-10 mg twice daily. Sequenced material: CD4+ T cells sorted from blood, taken at week 52, from a patient treated with tofacitinib. The receptors derive from a human donor with alopecia areata.

To note about this clone: Additional DNA sequences in this sample encode the identical CDR3. This chain connects TRBV20-1 to TRBJ2-5; D is unclear. The germline V and J ends were trimmed by 3 bases and 5 bases, with 4 bases remaining between them. The CDR3 consists of 10 residues. The germline V gene encodes CDR1 DFQATT and CDR2 SNEGSKA (reference sequence). The CDR3 region is CSARLETQYF. CDR3 nucleotide sequence: TGCAGTGCTAGGCTTGAGACCCAGTACTTC.

This clone was detected only once. Here the CDR3 DNA reads TGTGCCAGCAGCTTAGACAGCACACTCTACGAGCAGTACTTC. Translated, it gives CASSLDSTLYEQYF. V usage is TRBV11-1 and J usage is TRBJ2-7, with D unresolved. CDR3 length: 14 amino acids. Germline V gene sequence: CDR1 SGHAT, CDR2 FQDESV (reference sequence). Between the trimmed V and J ends, which lost 1 base and 3 bases, there was a span of 10 bases.

The chain is built from TRBV20-1 and TRBJ2-7, with a possible D match to TRBD2 (6 bases). CDR1 and CDR2 (germline): DFQATT, SNEGSKA (reference sequence). The CDR3 loop spans 11 amino acids. Trimming took 1 base from V and 6 from J, leaving 7 bases between them. CDR3 sequence reads: CSARAGVEQYF. The CDR3 bases are TGCAGTGCTAGAGCGGGGGTCGAGCAGTACTTC.

CDR3 bases: TGTGCCTACGGGGGGACGCAGTATTTT. Residues: CAYGGTQYF. J is TRBJ2-3 and V is TRBV5-4, with 7 bases lining up with TRBD2. CDR1 SGHNT and CDR2 YYREEE come from the germline V gene (reference sequence). The CDR3 loop spans 9 amino acids. J gave up 9 bases and V 10 bases, and 2 bases lay outside the gene matches.

The chain is built from TRBV7-3 and TRBJ2-7; D remains unclear. V shed 1 base and J shed 3 bases, with 7 bases lying between them. The CDR3 is made up of 13 amino acids. The germline CDR1 and CDR2 sequences are SGHTA and FQGTGA. The CDR3 DNA reads TGTGCCAGCAGCTTAAATAGGTTCTACGAGCAGTACTTC. It codes for CASSLNRFYEQYF.

The chain is built from TRBV4-2 and TRBJ2-5, with TRBD1 as a possible D gene (5 bases). This CDR3 comprises 17 residues. Germline-derived CDR1 and CDR2 are LGHNA and YNFKEQ. V dropped 1 base and J dropped 2 bases, with 17 bases sitting between them. CDR3 in amino acids: CASSQGSDNLGQETQYF. CDR3 DNA: TGTGCCAGCAGCCAAGGGTCGGACAACCTGGGACAAGAGACCCAGTACTTC.

This clone came up once. This chain connects TRBV5-1 to TRBJ2-3; D call uncertain. Germline CDR1 SGHRS, CDR2 YFSETQ. The V end was cut by 3 bases, the J end by 4 bases, with 9 bases between. This CDR3 contains 13 residues. The CDR3 region is CASSSRPADTQYF. The CDR3 DNA reads TGCGCCAGCAGCTCCCGTCCCGCAGATACGCAGTATTTT.

This chain joins TRBV5-1 and TRBJ1-2, with 7 bases matching TRBD1. Germline V lookup: CDR1 SGHRS, CDR2 YFSETQ. The length of the CDR3 is 15 residues. With V trimmed by 4 bases and J by 2 bases, 8 bases remained unmatched. The CDR3, as DNA: TGCGCCAGCAGCGAGACAAACAGGGGCAACTATGGCTACACCTTC. It yields the protein CASSETNRGNYGYTF.

This clone was detected only a few times. The chain links TRBV14 to TRBJ1-6, with unresolved D. Germline V gene lookup returns CDR1 SGHDN and CDR2 FVKESK. V lost 1 base, J lost 3 bases, and 1 base lay in between. The CDR3 totals 13 residues. CDR3 sequence reads: CASSQVYNSPLHF. The CDR3, as DNA: TGTGCCAGCAGCCAAGTCTATAATTCACCCCTCCACTTT.

This sequence joins TRBV29-1 and TRBJ2-5, with 9 bases aligning to TRBD2. With 5 bases clipped from V and 2 bases from J, the junction kept 12 bases outside the gene matches. The germline V gene encodes CDR1 SQVTM and CDR2 ANQGSEA. The CDR3 is 16 amino acids. For the CDR3, the DNA is TGCAGCGTTCGGCCCACTAGACTAGCGGATCAAGAGACCCAGTACTTC. Its translation is CSVRPTRLADQETQYF.

Points on this clone: The same CDR3 also results from other DNA sequences found in this sample. The V gene is TRBV5-1, the J gene TRBJ2-2; D is ambiguous. V lost 0 bases and J lost 1, with 4 bases in between. The CDR3 consists of 14 residues. CDR1 and CDR2 (germline): SGHRS, YFSETQ. The CDR3 is CASSLGQNTGELFF. DNA of the CDR3: TGCGCCAGCAGCTTGGGGCAGAACACCGGGGAGCTGTTTTTT.

The genes are TRBV6-5 and TRBJ2-1; D may correspond to TRBD1 or TRBD2 (5 bases each). Germline V gene sequence: CDR1 MNHEY, CDR2 SVGAGI. V lost 10 bases and J lost 11, with 15 bases in between. The CDR3 consists of 11 residues. The CDR3 reads CATYFGAQQFF. The DNA for the CDR3 is TGTGCCACCTATTTCGGGGCTCAGCAGTTCTTC.

The chain joins TRBV6-5 to TRBJ1-2; 8 bases match TRBD1. Trimming cost V 6 bases and J 7 bases; bases outside gene matches: 4. The CDR3 consists of 12 residues. Germline V gene lookup returns CDR1 MNHEY and CDR2 SVGAGI. CDR3 bases: TGTGCCAGCAGGGACAGGGTAACTGGCTACACCTTC. This sequence encodes CASRDRVTGYTF.

This clone occurred many times. The rearrangement uses TRBV27 and TRBJ1-4; D is undetermined. Germline CDR1 is MNHEY and CDR2 is SMNVEV (reference sequence). The CDR3 is 11 amino acids. V was clipped by 6 bases and J by 4 bases, with 3 bases between them. DNA for the CDR3: TGTGCCAGCAGGGGTAATGAAAAACTGTTTTTT. Its protein is CASRGNEKLFF.

This chain connects TRBV30 to TRBJ1-6; no clear D gene. The CDR3 sequence is 11 residues long. Trimming cost V 1 base and J 14 bases, with 9 bases left between them. The germline gives CDR1 GTSNPN, CDR2 SVGIG (reference sequence). The CDR3 bases are TGTGCCTGGAGTGCCGGGTCGGCCCTCCACTTT. Protein sequence: CAWSAGSALHF.

This clone came up a few times. The rearrangement links TRBV2 to TRBJ2-5; no clear D. Trimming cost V 8 bases and J 1 base, with 11 bases left between them. The CDR3 runs to 13 residues. Looked up from germline, CDR1 is SNHLY and CDR2 is FYNNEI. CDR3 in DNA: TGTGCCAGCGGGGTCGGCGGCCAAGAGACCCAGTACTTC. Its translation: CASGVGGQETQYF.

The rearrangement uses TRBV29-1 and TRBJ2-7; D assignment may be TRBD1 or TRBD2 (6 bases each). Germline CDR1 is SQVTM and CDR2 is ANQGSEA. There are 12 residues in the CDR3. The V end was cut by 6 bases, the J end by 5 bases, with 14 bases between. CDR3 DNA: TGCAGCGTCCGGAGGGGGGAGCACGAGCAGTACTTC. Translating it yields CSVRRGEHEQYF.

This clone was observed a single time. The chain uses TRBV6-5 and TRBJ1-1, with 8 bases aligning to TRBD1. Germline values: CDR1 MNHEY, CDR2 SVGAGI. Germline trimming cut 5 bases from V and 1 base from J; bases unmatched to any gene: 6. The CDR3 loop spans 15 amino acids. The CDR3: CASSSLGQENTEAFF. The DNA for the CDR3 is TGTGCCAGCAGTAGCCTGGGACAGGAGAACACTGAAGCTTTCTTT.

This clone was recorded once. The rearrangement links TRBV6-1 to TRBJ2-4; no reliable D call. Germline loops: CDR1 MNHNS, CDR2 SASEGT. The germline V and J ends were trimmed by 6 bases and 10 bases, with 19 bases remaining between them. The CDR3 loop spans 14 amino acids. CDR3 in amino acids: CASRGGPLVGIQYF. CDR3 DNA: TGTGCCAGCAGAGGCGGCCCCCTGGTTGGAATTCAGTACTTC.

The V call is TRBV7-2, the J call TRBJ2-5; no clear D. The V end lost 1 base, the J end lost 5 bases, and 11 bases lay between the germline ends. CDR3 length: 14 residues. The germline gives CDR1 SGHTA, CDR2 FQGNSA. The CDR3 DNA reads as TGTGCCAGCAGCTTAGTTGTGGCCGCCGAGACCCAGTACTTC. Its protein product is CASSLVVAAETQYF.

The chain employs TRBV29-1 and TRBJ2-5; D is unresolved. The V gene lost 2 bases and the J gene lost 3 bases, with 7 bases spanning the gap. The CDR3 has 12 residues. CDR1 and CDR2 (germline): SQVTM, ANQGSEA. Here the CDR3 reads CSVEHGKETQYF. The CDR3 region has the DNA TGCAGCGTTGAACACGGCAAAGAGACCCAGTACTTC.

This clone was counted between two and nine times. As DNA, the CDR3 is TGTGCCAGCAGGGGGGCAGGCGAAGAGACCCAGTACTTC. This gives the protein CASRGAGEETQYF. This chain joins TRBV6-5 and TRBJ2-5, with D perhaps matching TRBD1 (6 bases). CDR1 MNHEY and CDR2 SVGAGI come from the germline V gene. Trimming cost V 6 bases and J 3 bases, with 11 bases left between them. The CDR3 runs 13 residues.

There are a few counts of this clone. The chain couples TRBV7-8 to TRBJ2-3; unclear D gene. The CDR3 has 12 residues. Germline V lookup: CDR1 SGHVS, CDR2 FQNEAQ. The germline V and J ends were trimmed by 8 bases and 2 bases, with 8 bases remaining between them. The CDR3 DNA reads as TGTGCCAGCGGGTTCCCCACAGATACGCAGTATTTT. It encodes CASGFPTDTQYF.

V usage is TRBV29-1 and J usage is TRBJ2-5, with 9 positions matching TRBD2. CDR1 and CDR2 (germline): SQVTM, ANQGSEA. The CDR3 is made up of 13 amino acids. V was pared by 6 bases and J by 1 base, with 3 bases of the junction left unmatched. CDR3 sequence reads: CSVGSGGQETQYF. The CDR3 DNA follows: TGCAGCGTGGGTAGCGGGGGCCAAGAGACCCAGTACTTC.